Sequencing of this T cell receptor (beta chain) was carried out in a study of blood T cell repertoires in COVID-19. Participants, 18 to 89 years old, spanned 25 or so US areas. Which cohort a participant joined came from the clinical history participants gave. Recovered participants had two consecutive negative NP/OP PCR tests, healthcare professional clearance, or symptom resolution. The germline gives CDR1 LNHDA, CDR2 SQIVND (reference sequence). The CDR3 is 14 amino acids. V gave up 5 bases and J gave up 2 bases, with 13 bases separating them. Profiling relied on immunoSEQ multiplex PCR, and the TCRdb table lists in-frame clones only, not all of them. Among hundreds of thousands of clones listed, 65% to 85% were seen once.

Sequencing used PBMCs or T cells enriched from blood (not recorded which). The sequence came from an older woman who had recovered from COVID-19. The chain employs TRBV19 and TRBJ2-7, with a tentative D call TRBD2 (5 bases). In nucleotides, the CDR3 is TGTGCCAGTAGTCCCACGAGCGGAGCCTACGAGCAGTACTTC. It is translated as CASSPTSGAYEQYF.